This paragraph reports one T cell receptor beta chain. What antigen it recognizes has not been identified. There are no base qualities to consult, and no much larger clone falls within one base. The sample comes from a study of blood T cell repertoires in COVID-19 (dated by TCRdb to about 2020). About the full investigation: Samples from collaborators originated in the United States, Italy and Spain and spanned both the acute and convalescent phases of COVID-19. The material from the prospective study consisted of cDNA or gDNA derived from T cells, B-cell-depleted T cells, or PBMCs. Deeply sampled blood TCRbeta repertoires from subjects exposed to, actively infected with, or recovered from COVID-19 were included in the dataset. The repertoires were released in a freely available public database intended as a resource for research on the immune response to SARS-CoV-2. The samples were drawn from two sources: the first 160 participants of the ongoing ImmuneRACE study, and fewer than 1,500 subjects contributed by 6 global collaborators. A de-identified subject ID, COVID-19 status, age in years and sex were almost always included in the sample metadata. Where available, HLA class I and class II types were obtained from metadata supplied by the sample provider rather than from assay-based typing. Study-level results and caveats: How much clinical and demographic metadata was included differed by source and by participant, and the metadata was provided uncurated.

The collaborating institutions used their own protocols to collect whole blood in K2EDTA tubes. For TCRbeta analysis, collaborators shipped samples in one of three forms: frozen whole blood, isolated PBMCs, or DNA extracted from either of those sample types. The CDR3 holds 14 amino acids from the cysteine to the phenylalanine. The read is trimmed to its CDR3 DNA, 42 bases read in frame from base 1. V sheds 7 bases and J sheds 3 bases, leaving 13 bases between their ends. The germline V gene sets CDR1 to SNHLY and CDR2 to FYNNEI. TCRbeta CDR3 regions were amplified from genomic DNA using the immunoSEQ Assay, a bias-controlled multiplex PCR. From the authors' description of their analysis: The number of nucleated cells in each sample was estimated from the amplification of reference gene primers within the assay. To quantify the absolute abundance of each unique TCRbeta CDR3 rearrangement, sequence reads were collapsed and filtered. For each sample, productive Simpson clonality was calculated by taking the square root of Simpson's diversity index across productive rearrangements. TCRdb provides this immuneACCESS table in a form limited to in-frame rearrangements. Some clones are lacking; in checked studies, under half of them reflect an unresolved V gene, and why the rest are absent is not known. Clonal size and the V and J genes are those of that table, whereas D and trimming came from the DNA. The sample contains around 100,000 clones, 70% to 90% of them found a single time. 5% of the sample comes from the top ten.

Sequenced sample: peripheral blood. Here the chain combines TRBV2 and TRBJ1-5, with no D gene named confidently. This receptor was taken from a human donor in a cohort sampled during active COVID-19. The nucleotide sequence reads TGTGCCAGCACCTCCTCAGGTTCCAATCAGCCCCAGCATTTT. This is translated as CASTSSGSNQPQHF.